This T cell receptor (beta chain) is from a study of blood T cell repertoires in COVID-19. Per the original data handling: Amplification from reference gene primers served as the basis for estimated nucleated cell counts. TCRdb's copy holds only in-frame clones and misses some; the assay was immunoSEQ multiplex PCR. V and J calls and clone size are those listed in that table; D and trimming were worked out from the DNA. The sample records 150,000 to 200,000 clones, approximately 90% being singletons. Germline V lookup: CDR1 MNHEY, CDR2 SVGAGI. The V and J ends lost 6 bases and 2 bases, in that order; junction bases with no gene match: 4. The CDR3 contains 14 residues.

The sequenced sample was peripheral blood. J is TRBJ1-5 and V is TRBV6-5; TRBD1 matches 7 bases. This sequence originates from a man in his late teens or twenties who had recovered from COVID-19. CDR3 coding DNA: TGTGCCAGCAGCCCCGACAGGGGCAATCAGCCCCAGCATTTT. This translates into CASSPDRGNQPQHF.